This TCR beta chain was sequenced in a study of CD8+ T cells in alopecia areata. The wider study: Treated individuals took tofacitinib by mouth, 5 to 10 mg twice daily. Affected scalp percentage set treated patients' severity scores.

Treatment indicated: oral pan-JAK inhibitor, 5-10 mg twice daily. Trimming cost V 5 bases and J 4 bases; bases outside gene matches: 5. Germline-derived CDR1 and CDR2 are SGHVS and FQNEAQ. CDR3 length equals 14 residues. RNA was isolated and reverse transcribed to cDNA, the sequencing template. Assay used: immunoSEQ multiplex PCR; TCRdb lists only in-frame clones, some missing. The table lists tens of thousands of clones, more than 45% of them singletons. The material sequenced was CD8+ T cells sorted from blood, taken between weeks 36 and 40, from a patient treated with tofacitinib. The TCR was taken from a human donor with alopecia areata. The chain joins TRBV7-8 to TRBJ2-7; 10 nucleotides line up with TRBD2. In DNA form, the CDR3 reads TGTGCCAGCAGCCCCAGCGGGAGGGCTTACGAGCAGTACTTC. It specifies CASSPSGRAYEQYF.